A single sample is the source of the 23 T cell receptor beta chains below, sequenced in a study of Ad26.COV2.S vaccination and SARS-CoV-2 variants. As for treatment: approximately 18 received Ad26.COV2.S at low or high dose, single or two shots; 5 received placebo; per-sample allocation not given. Vaccine and placebo recipients were sampled on day 63 after the first injection. TCRdb's table, derived via immunoSEQ multiplex PCR, lists solely in-frame clones and lacks some. The table lists about 390,000 clones, 80% to 95% of them singletons. The sequences come from peripheral blood, collected in a trial of Ad26.COV2.S vaccine versus placebo. These receptors were taken from a person aged 18-65 years who received the Ad26.COV2.S COVID-19 vaccine or a placebo.

This clone is a singleton in its sample. This same CDR3 is encoded by further DNA sequences in the sample. This chain uses TRBV5-1 with TRBJ2-7, with TRBD1 matching 7 bases. J gave up 1 base and V 0 bases, and 4 bases lay outside the gene matches. CDR1 and CDR2 from the germline V gene are SGHRS and YFSETQ. The CDR3 spans 15 residues. CDR3 sequence (DNA): TGCGCCAGCAGCTTGGCTCCAGGGGGTTCCTACGAGCAGTACTTC. Its translation is CASSLAPGGSYEQYF.

The rearrangement joins TRBV5-4 to TRBJ2-7; TRBD1 matches at 7 bases. The junction had 3 bases not matched to a gene; V was cut back by 0 bases and J by 3 bases. The CDR3 has 14 amino acids. Per the germline V gene, CDR1 is SGHNT and CDR2 is YYREEE (reference sequence). CDR3 protein: CASSLVGDSYEQYF. The CDR3 DNA reads as TGTGCCAGCAGCTTGGTGGGGGACAGCTACGAGCAGTACTTC.

This clone appeared once. The V and J genes are TRBV19 and TRBJ1-2, with D unclear. The CDR3 spans 12 residues. V was pared by 7 bases and J by 4 bases, with 10 bases between. The V gene's germline CDR1 is LNHDA and CDR2 SQIVND (reference sequence). CDR3 residues: CASNLPSYGYTF. The CDR3 nucleotides are TGTGCCAGTAACCTTCCTTCCTATGGCTACACCTTC. The whole variable domain, filled in from reference TRBV19 and TRBJ1-2, reads DGGITQSPKYLFRKEGQNVTLSCEQNLNHDAMYWYRQDPGQGLRLIYYSQIVNDFQKGDIAEGYSVSREKKESFPLTVTSAQKNPTAFYLCASNLPSYGYTFGSGTRLTVV.

The chain uses TRBV9 and TRBJ1-1; D is ambiguous. The CDR3 loop spans 15 amino acids. The germline V gene encodes CDR1 SGDLS and CDR2 YYNGEE. Trimming cost V 0 bases and J 1 base, with 10 bases left between them. CDR3 nucleotides: TGTGCCAGCAGCGTAGCATGGTACAGGAACACTGAAGCTTTCTTT. This gives the protein CASSVAWYRNTEAFF.

The chain is built from TRBV27 and TRBJ1-6, with D unresolved. The CDR3 extends over 20 amino acids. CDR1 and CDR2 from the germline V gene are MNHEY and SMNVEV (reference sequence). With 3 bases removed from V and 0 bases from J, the gap between germline ends came to 21 bases. The CDR3 nucleotides read TGTGCCAGCAGTTTTTTGAAAACCGGATATAGGGACTCCTATAATTCACCCCTCCACTTT. Amino acid sequence: CASSFLKTGYRDSYNSPLHF.

The chain recombines TRBV2 with TRBJ2-5; a weak D match, TRBD1 (7 bases). Looked up from germline, CDR1 is SNHLY and CDR2 is FYNNEI. Trimming removed 8 bases at V and 3 bases at J, with 13 bases between. The length of the CDR3 is 13 residues. The CDR3 region has the DNA TGTGCCAGCGGCGGGACAGAAGAAGAGACCCAGTACTTC. The encoded protein is CASGGTEEETQYF.

The chain has TRBV28 and TRBJ1-5, with no clear D. This CDR3 spans 16 amino acids. From germline, CDR1 is MDHEN and CDR2 SYDVKM. V was shortened by 7 bases and J by 3 bases, with 19 bases between the two germline ends. The CDR3 nucleotides read TGTGCCAGCACCCACCGGCACATAACCTTCAATCAGCCCCAGCATTTT. This codes for CASTHRHITFNQPQHF.

The chain links TRBV25-1 to TRBJ2-1; possibly TRBD1 for D (5 bases). The CDR3 spans 15 residues. V was clipped by 3 bases and J by 5 bases, with 14 bases between them. The V gene's germline CDR1 is MGHDK and CDR2 SYGVNS. CDR3 sequence: CASSELDRDNNEQFF. CDR3 DNA sequence: TGTGCCAGCAGTGAGCTAGACAGAGACAACAATGAGCAGTTCTTC.

V is TRBV19 and J is TRBJ1-2, with D unresolved. V dropped 1 base and J dropped 4 bases, with 10 bases sitting between them. The CDR3 runs to 14 residues. Per germline, CDR1 LNHDA and CDR2 SQIVND (reference sequence). CDR3 coding DNA: TGTGCCAGTAGTATAGGTGGGCAGACCTATGGCTACACCTTC. Protein product: CASSIGGQTYGYTF.

The V call is TRBV9, the J call TRBJ2-5; D is possibly TRBD2 (7 bases). The V and J ends lost 4 bases and 5 bases respectively, with 18 bases between them. This CDR3 has 15 amino acids. Germline V gene lookup returns CDR1 SGDLS and CDR2 YYNGEE. This chain's CDR3 is CASSRGGGPQETQYF. CDR3 nucleotide sequence: TGTGCCAGCAGCAGGGGGGGTGGCCCACAGGAGACCCAGTACTTC.

The chain is built from TRBV2 and TRBJ1-5; D is uncertain. V was pared by 3 bases and J by 2 bases, with 17 bases between. The CDR3 extends over 17 amino acids. Germline-derived CDR1 and CDR2 are SNHLY and FYNNEI. CDR3 nucleotides: TGTGCCAGCAGTGAGAACGGTCCCCTCGGCGGCAATCAGCCCCAGCATTTT. Translating gives CASSENGPLGGNQPQHF.

V is TRBV7-2 and J is TRBJ1-6, with D perhaps matching TRBD1 (5 bases). The CDR3 contains 17 residues. V gave up 0 bases and J gave up 0 bases, with 9 bases separating them. Germline CDR1 and CDR2: SGHTA and FQGNSA. The DNA for the CDR3 is TGTGCCAGCAGCTTAGCGGGGGAGGGCTCCTATAATTCACCCCTCCACTTT. It specifies CASSLAGEGSYNSPLHF.

The CDR3 nucleotides read TGTGCCAGCAGCGTAGGGCCAGGGGGGACTAGAGTATCCGAGCAGTACTTC. Translated: CASSVGPGGTRVSEQYF. V usage is TRBV9 and J usage is TRBJ2-7, with a tentative D call TRBD2 (8 bases). This CDR3 comprises 17 residues. Looked up from germline, CDR1 is SGDLS and CDR2 is YYNGEE. The V end was cut by 0 bases, the J end by 6 bases, with 22 bases between.

The rearrangement joins TRBV3-1 (or the pseudogene TRBV3-2) to TRBJ2-4; 9 positions match TRBD2. The germline CDR1 and CDR2 sequences are LGHDT and YNNKEL (reference sequence). CDR3 length: 19 amino acids. V shed 8 bases, J shed 0 bases, and the junction held 17 bases outside the gene matches. The CDR3 bases are TGTGCCAGCCTTCCCCCGGGACTAGCTGTCCGCTTAGCCAAAAACATTCAGTACTTC. Amino acid sequence: CASLPPGLAVRLAKNIQYF.

The CDR3 loop reads CASSPAGAAESYNEQFF. The CDR3 DNA is TGCGCCAGCAGCCCGGCCGGGGCAGCGGAGTCCTACAATGAGCAGTTCTTC. This rearrangement joins TRBV5-1 to TRBJ2-1, with D perhaps assigned TRBD1 or TRBD2 (5 bases each). The V end lost 4 bases, the J end lost 1 base, and 18 bases lay between the germline ends. The germline CDR1 and CDR2 sequences are SGHRS and YFSETQ. The CDR3 consists of 17 residues.

This chain links TRBV4-2 with TRBJ2-5; 11 positions match TRBD2. The CDR3 runs to 19 residues. Germline V CDR1 and CDR2: LGHNA, YNFKEQ. After removal of 0 bases from V and 3 bases from J, the junction contained 12 bases not matched to a gene. This chain's CDR3 is CASSQDRVAGGHVEETQYF. CDR3 nucleotides: TGTGCCAGCAGCCAAGATCGCGTAGCGGGGGGGCATGTCGAAGAGACCCAGTACTTC.

The V call is TRBV6-8, the J call TRBJ2-1; D possibly uses TRBD1 or TRBD2 (5 bases each). Trimming shortened V by 6 bases and J by 8 bases, and 20 bases separated the two germline ends. The CDR3 is 15 amino acids. From germline, CDR1 is MNHGY and CDR2 SAAAGT. The CDR3 reads CASRGRHDPGHEQFF. CDR3 nucleotides: TGTGCCAGCAGGGGACGGCATGACCCGGGCCATGAGCAGTTCTTC.

The chain joins TRBV20-1 to TRBJ2-7; no clear D gene. Germline CDR1 reads DFQATT; CDR2 reads SNEGSKA (reference sequence). V lost 3 bases and J lost 3, with 9 bases in between. The length of the CDR3 is 12 residues. In DNA form, the CDR3 reads TGCAGTGCTAGTGACCCCGTCTACGAGCAGTACTTC. Translation: CSASDPVYEQYF.

The chain uses TRBV6-6 and TRBJ2-5; D might be TRBD1 (5 bases). The CDR3 covers 15 residues. The V gene's germline CDR1 is MNHNY and CDR2 SVGAGI (reference sequence). The V end lost 1 base, the J end lost 2 bases, and 11 bases lay between the germline ends. DNA for the CDR3: TGTGCCAGCAGTTACTTGTCAGGGCCACAAGAGACCCAGTACTTC. Protein product: CASSYLSGPQETQYF.

The chain links TRBV27 to TRBJ2-4; 10 bases match TRBD1. Trimming at V came to 4 bases and at J to 6 bases, leaving 18 bases not matched to a gene. The CDR3 has 19 residues. Germline lookup yields CDR1 MNHEY and CDR2 SMNVEV (reference sequence). The CDR3 coding sequence is TGTGCCAGCAGTTCGGGCGCCAGGACAGGGGGGAGAGAGGGAAACATTCAGTACTTC. Encoded protein: CASSSGARTGGREGNIQYF.

The chain couples TRBV29-1 to TRBJ1-1; possible D gene TRBD1, 5 bases. CDR1 SQVTM and CDR2 ANQGSEA come from the germline V gene. The CDR3 covers 13 residues. V was cut by 7 bases and J by 0 bases, with 12 bases left in between. The CDR3 sequence: CSAQTALNTEAFF. DNA for the CDR3: TGCAGCGCTCAGACAGCGTTGAACACTGAAGCTTTCTTT.

The rearrangement joins TRBV19 to TRBJ1-5; D ambiguous. Per the germline V gene, CDR1 is LNHDA and CDR2 is SQIVND (reference sequence). The V and J ends lost 3 bases and 3 bases respectively, with 9 bases between them. The length of the CDR3 is 14 residues. In DNA form, the CDR3 reads TGTGCCAGTAGTATTGTGGGAGACAATCAGCCCCAGCATTTT. Translated: CASSIVGDNQPQHF. The full variable domain, its missing parts supplied by reference TRBV19 and TRBJ1-5, is DGGITQSPKYLFRKEGQNVTLSCEQNLNHDAMYWYRQDPGQGLRLIYYSQIVNDFQKGDIAEGYSVSREKKESFPLTVTSAQKNPTAFYLCASSIVGDNQPQHFGDGTRLSIL.

The rearrangement uses TRBV13 and TRBJ2-1; the D gene is possibly TRBD1 (6 bases). The germline CDR1 and CDR2 sequences are PRHDT and FYEKMQ (reference sequence). The length of the CDR3 is 22 residues. V lost 0 bases to trimming and J lost 2 bases, with 29 bases between them. As DNA, the CDR3 is TGTGCCAGCAGCTTAGGGTATTCAAGGGCAGGGGTCCTGATTGCCCCCTACAATGAGCAGTTCTTC. It encodes CASSLGYSRAGVLIAPYNEQFF.